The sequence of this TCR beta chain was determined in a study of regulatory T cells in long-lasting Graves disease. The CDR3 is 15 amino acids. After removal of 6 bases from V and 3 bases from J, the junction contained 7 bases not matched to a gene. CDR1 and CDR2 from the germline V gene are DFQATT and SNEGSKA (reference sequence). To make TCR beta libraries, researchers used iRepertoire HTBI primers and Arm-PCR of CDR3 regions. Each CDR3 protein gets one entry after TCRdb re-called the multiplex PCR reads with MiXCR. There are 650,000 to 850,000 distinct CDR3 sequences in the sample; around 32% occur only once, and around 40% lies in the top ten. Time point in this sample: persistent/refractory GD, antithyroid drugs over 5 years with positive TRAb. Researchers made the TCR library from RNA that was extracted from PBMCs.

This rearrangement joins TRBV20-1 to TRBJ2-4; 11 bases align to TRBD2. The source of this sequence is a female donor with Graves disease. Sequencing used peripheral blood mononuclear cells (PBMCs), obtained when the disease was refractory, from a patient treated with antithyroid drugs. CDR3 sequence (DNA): TGCAGTGCGGATACTAGCGGGAGAGGCAAAAACATTCAGTACTTC. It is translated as CSADTSGRGKNIQYF.